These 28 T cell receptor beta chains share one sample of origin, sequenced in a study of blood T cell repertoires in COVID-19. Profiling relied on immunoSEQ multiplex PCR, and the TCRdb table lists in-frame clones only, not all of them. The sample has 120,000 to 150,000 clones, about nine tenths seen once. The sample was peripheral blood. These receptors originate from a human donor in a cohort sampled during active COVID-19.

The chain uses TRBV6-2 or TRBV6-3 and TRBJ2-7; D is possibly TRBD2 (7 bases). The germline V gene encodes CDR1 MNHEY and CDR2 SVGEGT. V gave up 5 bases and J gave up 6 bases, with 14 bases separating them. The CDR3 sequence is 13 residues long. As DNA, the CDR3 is TGTGCCAGCAGTCCCGGGGGGCTGACCGAGCAGTACTTC. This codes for CASSPGGLTEQYF.

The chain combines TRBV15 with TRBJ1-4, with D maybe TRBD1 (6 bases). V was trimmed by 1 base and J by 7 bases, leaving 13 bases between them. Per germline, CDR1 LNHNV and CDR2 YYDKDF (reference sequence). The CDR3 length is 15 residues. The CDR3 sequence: CATSRAGRGGEKLFF. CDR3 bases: TGTGCCACCAGCAGAGCCGGCAGGGGCGGTGAAAAACTGTTTTTT.

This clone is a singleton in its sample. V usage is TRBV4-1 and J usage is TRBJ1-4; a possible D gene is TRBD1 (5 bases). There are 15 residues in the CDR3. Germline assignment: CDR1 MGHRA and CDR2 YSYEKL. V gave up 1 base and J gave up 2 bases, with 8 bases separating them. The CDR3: CASSQVAGTNEKLFF. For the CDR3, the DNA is TGCGCCAGCAGCCAAGTGGCAGGGACTAATGAAAAACTGTTTTTT.

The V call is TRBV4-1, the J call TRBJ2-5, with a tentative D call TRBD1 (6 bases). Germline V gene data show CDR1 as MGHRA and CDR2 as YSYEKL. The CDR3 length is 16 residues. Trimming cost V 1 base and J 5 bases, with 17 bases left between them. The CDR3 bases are TGCGCCAGCAGCCAAGTTGGCCAGGGGTTTGGGGAGACCCAGTACTTC. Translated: CASSQVGQGFGETQYF.

The CDR3 here is CASSQEGGAEAFF. In nucleotides, the CDR3 is TGTGCCAGCAGCCAAGAGGGGGGGGCTGAAGCTTTCTTT. The V gene is TRBV3-1 (or the pseudogene TRBV3-2), the J gene TRBJ1-1; possibly TRBD1 for D (5 bases). The CDR3 sequence is 13 residues long. CDR1 is LGHDT and CDR2 is YNNKEL in the germline V gene (reference sequence). Deletions cut 0 bases from V and 6 bases from J, with 8 bases between.

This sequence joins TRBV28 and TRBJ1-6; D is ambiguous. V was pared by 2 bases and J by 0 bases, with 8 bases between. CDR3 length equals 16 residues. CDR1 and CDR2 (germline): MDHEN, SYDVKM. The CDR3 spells CASSLGPSSYNSPLHF. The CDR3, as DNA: TGTGCCAGCAGTTTAGGTCCGAGCTCCTATAATTCACCCCTCCACTTT.

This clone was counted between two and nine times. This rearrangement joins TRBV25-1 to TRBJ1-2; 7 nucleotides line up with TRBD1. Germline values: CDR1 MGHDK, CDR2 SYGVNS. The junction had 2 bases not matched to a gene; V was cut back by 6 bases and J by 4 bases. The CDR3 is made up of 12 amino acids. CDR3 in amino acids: CASSGDSYGYTF. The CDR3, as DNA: TGTGCCAGCAGCGGGGACAGCTATGGCTACACCTTC.

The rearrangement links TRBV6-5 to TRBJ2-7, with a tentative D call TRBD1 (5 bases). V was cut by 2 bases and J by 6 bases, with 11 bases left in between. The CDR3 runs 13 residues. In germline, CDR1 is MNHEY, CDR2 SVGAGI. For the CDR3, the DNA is TGTGCCAGCAGTTACGGGGCCTCCCGCGAGCAGTACTTC. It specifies CASSYGASREQYF.

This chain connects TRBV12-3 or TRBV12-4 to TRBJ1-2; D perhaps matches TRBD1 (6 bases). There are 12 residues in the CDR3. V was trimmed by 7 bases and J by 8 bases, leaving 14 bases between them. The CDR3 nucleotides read TGTGCCAGCAATTATCTAGGGGGAGGCTACACCTTC. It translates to CASNYLGGGYTF.

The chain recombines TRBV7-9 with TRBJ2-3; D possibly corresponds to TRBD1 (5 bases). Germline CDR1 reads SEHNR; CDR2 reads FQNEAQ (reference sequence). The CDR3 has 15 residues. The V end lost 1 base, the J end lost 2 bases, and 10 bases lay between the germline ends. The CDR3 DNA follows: TGTGCCAGCAGCTTAGGGGGCAGAGACACAGATACGCAGTATTTT. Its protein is CASSLGGRDTDTQYF. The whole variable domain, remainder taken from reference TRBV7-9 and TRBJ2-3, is DTGVSQNPRHKITKRGQNVTFRCDPISEHNRLYWYRQTLGQGPEFLTYFQNEAQLEKSRLLSDRFSAERPKGSFSTLEIQRTEQGDSAMYLCASSLGGRDTDTQYFGPGTRLTVL.

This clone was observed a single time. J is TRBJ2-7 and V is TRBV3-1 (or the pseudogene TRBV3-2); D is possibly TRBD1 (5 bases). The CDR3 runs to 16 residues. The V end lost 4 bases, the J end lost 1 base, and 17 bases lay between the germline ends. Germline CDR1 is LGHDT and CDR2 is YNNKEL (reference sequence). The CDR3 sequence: CASSPSFRTKSYEQYF. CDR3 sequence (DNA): TGTGCCAGCAGCCCATCCTTTAGGACAAAATCCTACGAGCAGTACTTC.

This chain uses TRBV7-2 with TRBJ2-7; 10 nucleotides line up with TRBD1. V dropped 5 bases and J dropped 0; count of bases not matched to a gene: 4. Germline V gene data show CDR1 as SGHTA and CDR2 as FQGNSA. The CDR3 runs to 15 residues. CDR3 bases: TGTGCCAGCAGCCCTAGGACAGGGGGCTCCTACGAGCAGTACTTC. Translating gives CASSPRTGGSYEQYF.

CDR3 sequence reads: CASSRTGGAWGYTF. In DNA form, the CDR3 reads TGTGCCAGCAGTCGGACAGGGGGCGCCTGGGGCTACACCTTC. This rearrangement joins TRBV27 to TRBJ1-2, with 11 bases lining up with TRBD1. Germline CDR1 and CDR2: MNHEY and SMNVEV (reference sequence). After removal of 5 bases from V and 8 bases from J, the junction contained 7 bases not matched to a gene. CDR3 length: 14 residues.

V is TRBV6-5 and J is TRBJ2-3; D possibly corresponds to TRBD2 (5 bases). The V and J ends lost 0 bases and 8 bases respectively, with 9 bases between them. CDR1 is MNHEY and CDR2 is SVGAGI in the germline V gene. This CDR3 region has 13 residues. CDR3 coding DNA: TGTGCCAGCAGTTACTCGAGGGCTTTTACGCAGTATTTT. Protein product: CASSYSRAFTQYF.

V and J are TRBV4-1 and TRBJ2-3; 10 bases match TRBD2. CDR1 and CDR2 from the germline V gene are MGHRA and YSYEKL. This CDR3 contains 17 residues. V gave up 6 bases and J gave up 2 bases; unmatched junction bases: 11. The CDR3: CASRPLLAGRHTDTQYF. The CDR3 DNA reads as TGCGCCAGCAGACCCTTACTAGCGGGGCGACACACAGATACGCAGTATTTT.

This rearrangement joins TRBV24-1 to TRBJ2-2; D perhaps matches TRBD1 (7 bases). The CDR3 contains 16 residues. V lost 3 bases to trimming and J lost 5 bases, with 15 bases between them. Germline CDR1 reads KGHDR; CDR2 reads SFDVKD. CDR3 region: CATSDSWRGRTGELFF. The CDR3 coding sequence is TGTGCCACCAGTGATAGTTGGAGGGGGCGAACCGGGGAGCTGTTTTTT.

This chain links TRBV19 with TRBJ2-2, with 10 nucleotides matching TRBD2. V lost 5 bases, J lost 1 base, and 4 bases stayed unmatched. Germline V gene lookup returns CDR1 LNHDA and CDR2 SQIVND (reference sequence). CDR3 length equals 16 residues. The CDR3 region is CASSPLAGVNTGELFF. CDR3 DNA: TGTGCCAGTAGTCCTCTAGCGGGGGTGAACACCGGGGAGCTGTTTTTT.

The CDR3 here is CASSLGQDGYTF. Here the CDR3 DNA reads TGTGCCAGCAGTCTCGGACAGGACGGCTACACCTTC. This chain joins TRBV6-2 or TRBV6-3 and TRBJ1-2; 7 nucleotides agree with TRBD1. J gave up 8 bases and V 5 bases, and 5 bases lay outside the gene matches. Germline-derived CDR1 and CDR2 are MNHEY and SVGEGT. The CDR3 extends over 12 amino acids.

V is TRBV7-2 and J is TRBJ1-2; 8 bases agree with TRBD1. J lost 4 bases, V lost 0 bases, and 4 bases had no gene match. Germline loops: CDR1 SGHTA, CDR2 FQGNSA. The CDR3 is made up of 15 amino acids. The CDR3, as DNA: TGTGCCAGCAGCTTAGCCGCAGGGGGCAGCTATGGCTACACCTTC. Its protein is CASSLAAGGSYGYTF.

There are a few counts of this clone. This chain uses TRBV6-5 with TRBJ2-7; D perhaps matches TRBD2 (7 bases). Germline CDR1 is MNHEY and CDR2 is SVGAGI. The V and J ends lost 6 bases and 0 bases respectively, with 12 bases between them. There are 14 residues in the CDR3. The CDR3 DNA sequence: TGTGCCAGCAGCCTAGGGGGGGACTCCTACGAGCAGTACTTC. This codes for CASSLGGDSYEQYF.

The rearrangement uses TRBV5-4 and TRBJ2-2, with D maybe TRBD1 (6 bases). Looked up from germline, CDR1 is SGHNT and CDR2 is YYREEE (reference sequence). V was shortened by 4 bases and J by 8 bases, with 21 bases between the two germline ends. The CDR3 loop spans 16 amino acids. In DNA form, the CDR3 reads TGTGCCAGCAGCACTACAGGGTTTCTGCCTTGGGGGGAGCTGTTTTTT. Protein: CASSTTGFLPWGELFF. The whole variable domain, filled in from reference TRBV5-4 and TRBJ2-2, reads ETGVTQSPTHLIKTRGQQVTLRCSSQSGHNTVSWYQQALGQGPQFIFQYYREEENGRGNFPPRFSGLQFPNYSSELNVNALELDDSALYLCASSTTGFLPWGELFFGEGSRLTVL.

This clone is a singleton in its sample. The chain's CDR3 is CASSKTDSIQFF. The CDR3 region has the DNA TGCGCCAGCAGCAAGACTGACTCCATTCAGTTCTTC. V is TRBV4-1 and J is TRBJ2-1; D not resolved. Per germline, CDR1 MGHRA and CDR2 YSYEKL. The CDR3 is made up of 12 amino acids. Trimming removed 5 bases from V and 13 bases from J, with 15 bases in between.

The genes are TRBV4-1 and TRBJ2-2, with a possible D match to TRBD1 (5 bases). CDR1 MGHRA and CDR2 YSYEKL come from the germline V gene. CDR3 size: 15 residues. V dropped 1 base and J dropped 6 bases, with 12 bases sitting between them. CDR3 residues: CASSQGIIGAGELFF. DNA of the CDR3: TGCGCCAGCAGCCAAGGGATTATAGGGGCCGGGGAGCTGTTTTTT.

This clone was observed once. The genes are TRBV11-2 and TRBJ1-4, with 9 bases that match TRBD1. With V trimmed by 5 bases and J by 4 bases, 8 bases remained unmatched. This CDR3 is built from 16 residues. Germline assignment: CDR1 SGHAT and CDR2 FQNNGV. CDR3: CASSIWGTGLNEKLFF. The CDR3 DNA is TGTGCCAGCAGCATTTGGGGGACAGGGCTTAATGAAAAACTGTTTTTT.

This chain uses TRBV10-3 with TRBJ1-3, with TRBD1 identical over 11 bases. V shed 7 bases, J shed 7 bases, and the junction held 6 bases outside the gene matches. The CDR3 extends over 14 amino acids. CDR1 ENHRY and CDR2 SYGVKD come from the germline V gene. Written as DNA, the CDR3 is TGTGCCATCATCCGGGACAGGGGGTCGAACACCATATATTTT. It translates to CAIIRDRGSNTIYF.

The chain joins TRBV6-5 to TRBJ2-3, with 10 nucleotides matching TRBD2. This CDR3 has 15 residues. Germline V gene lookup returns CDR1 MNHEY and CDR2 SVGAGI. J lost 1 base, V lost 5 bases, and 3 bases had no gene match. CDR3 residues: CASSRLAGGTDTQYF. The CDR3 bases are TGTGCCAGCAGTCGCCTAGCGGGGGGCACAGATACGCAGTATTTT.

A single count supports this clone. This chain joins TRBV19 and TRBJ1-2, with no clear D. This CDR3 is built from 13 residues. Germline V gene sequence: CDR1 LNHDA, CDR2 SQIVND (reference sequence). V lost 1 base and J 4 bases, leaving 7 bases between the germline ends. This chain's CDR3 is CASSIGATYGYTF. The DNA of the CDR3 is TGTGCCAGTAGTATAGGGGCAACCTATGGCTACACCTTC.

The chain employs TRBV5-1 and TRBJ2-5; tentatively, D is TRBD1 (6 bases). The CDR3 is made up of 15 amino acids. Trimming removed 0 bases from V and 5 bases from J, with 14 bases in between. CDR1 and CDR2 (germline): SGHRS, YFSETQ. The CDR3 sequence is CASSLAGTQGETQYF. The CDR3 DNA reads TGCGCCAGCAGCTTGGCCGGGACACAAGGCGAGACCCAGTACTTC.